Following are 15 T cell receptor beta chains from one sample sequenced in a study of cytomegalovirus exposure and HLA in healthy donors. Amplification used 60 Vbeta primers and 13 Jbeta primers. Libraries were prepared by immunoSEQ multiplex PCR; TCRdb keeps only in-frame clonotypes and omits some of them. Here the sample table reports some 200,000 clones. The sample consisted of PBMCs. Receptor source: a girl aged 2 to 10 in good health and CMV-seropositive.

The CDR3 DNA follows: TGTGCCAGCAGCCCCGGGAGGGACAGCGGGGAGCTGTTTTTT. It codes for CASSPGRDSGELFF. This rearrangement joins TRBV13 to TRBJ2-2; possible D gene TRBD2, 8 bases. CDR3 length: 14 residues. Trimming shortened V by 5 bases and J by 7 bases, and 14 bases separated the two germline ends. Germline assignment: CDR1 PRHDT and CDR2 FYEKMQ (reference sequence). The complete variable domain, with remaining parts taken from reference TRBV13 and TRBJ2-2, reads AAGVIQSPRHLIKEKRETATLKCYPIPRHDTVYWYQQGPGQDPQFLISFYEKMQSDKGSIPDRFSAQQFSDYHSELNMSSLELGDSALYFCASSPGRDSGELFFGEGSRLTVL.

The V call is TRBV29-1, the J call TRBJ2-5; possible D gene TRBD2, 5 bases. The length of the CDR3 is 13 residues. Germline loops: CDR1 SQVTM, CDR2 ANQGSEA. Trimming stripped 3 bases from V and 5 bases from J, with 13 bases between. CDR3 in amino acids: CSVDGPGEETQYF. CDR3 nucleotide sequence: TGCAGCGTTGATGGACCCGGGGAGGAGACCCAGTACTTC. The variable domain in full, completed from reference TRBV29-1 and TRBJ2-5, reads SAVISQKPSRDICQRGTSLTIQCQVDSQVTMMFWYRQQPGQSLTLIATANQGSEATYESGFVIDKFPISRPNLTFSTLTVSNMSPEDSSIYLCSVDGPGEETQYFGPGTRLLVL.

This sequence joins TRBV2 and TRBJ2-7; 7 bases agree with TRBD2. Germline V CDR1 and CDR2: SNHLY, FYNNEI. Trimming at V came to 8 bases and at J to 2 bases, leaving 6 bases not matched to a gene. This CDR3 spans 13 amino acids. The CDR3 reads CASFSSGAYEQYF. The CDR3 DNA is TGTGCCAGCTTTTCTAGCGGAGCCTACGAGCAGTACTTC.

CDR3 bases: TGTGCCAGCGGCTCACCGACGGGACAGGGAACCTACGAGCAGTACTTC. This translates into CASGSPTGQGTYEQYF. The V call is TRBV5-4, the J call TRBJ2-7; 9 bases fit TRBD1. The V segment lost 7 bases and the J segment 2 bases; nucleotides outside the gene matches: 13. CDR1 SGHNT and CDR2 YYREEE come from the germline V gene (reference sequence). The CDR3 spans 16 residues.

V usage is TRBV27 and J usage is TRBJ1-5, with TRBD1 matching over 7 bases. The CDR3 is 13 residues long. Losses at the gene ends were 5 bases for V and 7 bases for J; bases not matched to a gene: 5. Germline values: CDR1 MNHEY, CDR2 SMNVEV (reference sequence). For the CDR3, the DNA is TGTGCCAGCAGTCCGACAGGGAACCAGCCCCAGCATTTT. This sequence encodes CASSPTGNQPQHF.

The rearrangement joins TRBV28 to TRBJ1-2; TRBD1 aligns across 9 bases. The CDR3 extends over 16 amino acids. V lost 7 bases, J lost 5 bases, and 14 bases stayed unmatched. Germline V gene sequence: CDR1 MDHEN, CDR2 SYDVKM. For the CDR3, the DNA is TGTGCCAGCAATACGATACACAGGGGGCTCCGGTATGGCTACACCTTC. It is translated as CASNTIHRGLRYGYTF.

A note on this clone: The junction shows a germline mismatch at one end, possibly a read error. V usage is TRBV28 and J usage is TRBJ1-5, with TRBD1 matching 7 bases. Germline lookup yields CDR1 MDHEN and CDR2 SYDVKM. This CDR3 comprises 12 residues. The CDR3 bases are TGTGCCAGCAGTCCCCCGACAGGGCCACGGGTTTTT. The encoded protein is CASSPPTGPRVF.

The V gene is TRBV7-2, the J gene TRBJ2-7; 9 bases line up with TRBD2. The V gene end was trimmed by 6 bases and the J gene end by 1 base; junction bases not matched to a gene: 4. Germline V CDR1 and CDR2: SGHTA, FQGNSA. This CDR3 comprises 14 residues. The CDR3 DNA sequence: TGTGCCAGCAGTCGGACTAGCGAATCCTACGAGCAGTACTTC. Amino acids: CASSRTSESYEQYF.

The rearrangement uses TRBV2 and TRBJ2-7, with 10 bases fitting TRBD2. J was trimmed by 0 bases and V by 4 bases; bases with no gene match: 6. There are 16 residues in the CDR3. The germline gives CDR1 SNHLY, CDR2 FYNNEI. The CDR3 sequence: CASSVLTSGASYEQYF. In nucleotides, the CDR3 is TGTGCCAGCAGTGTACTCACTAGCGGGGCCTCCTACGAGCAGTACTTC.

The rearrangement links TRBV4-1 to TRBJ1-6; no definite D call. Trimming shortened V by 0 bases and J by 6 bases, and 12 bases separated the two germline ends. The CDR3 has 16 residues. Germline V gene lookup returns CDR1 MGHRA and CDR2 YSYEKL. The CDR3 nucleotides read TGCGCCAGCAGCCAAGATGTGGCCGATGGTAATTCACCCCTCCACTTT. Protein sequence: CASSQDVADGNSPLHF.

This chain links TRBV11-3 with TRBJ2-1, with unresolved D. The CDR3 contains 12 residues. The germline V gene encodes CDR1 SGHNT and CDR2 YENEEA. V was cut by 5 bases and J by 6 bases, with 8 bases left in between. For the CDR3, the DNA is TGTGCCAGCAGCCTTAACGGCAATGAGCAGTTCTTC. Its protein is CASSLNGNEQFF.

This chain uses TRBV25-1 with TRBJ2-5; TRBD1 might be the D (8 bases). The J call could be wrong; TRBJ2-7 is a better fit for the DNA end. The germline V gene encodes CDR1 MGHDK and CDR2 SYGVNS. CDR3 length: 16 residues. The CDR3 nucleotides read TGTGCCAGCAGTGCCCCCACAGGGGGGGTAGTCTACGAGCAGTACTTC. Translated, it gives CASSAPTGGVVYEQYF.

In DNA, the CDR3 is TGTGCCAGCAGTGAAAGACGGGGTAGCGGGATCACAGATACGCAGTATTTT. It is translated as CASSERRGSGITDTQYF. The rearrangement links TRBV25-1 to TRBJ2-3; 8 bases agree with TRBD2. Unmatched junction bases numbered 9, after V lost 2 bases and J lost 2 bases. The CDR3 consists of 17 residues. Germline CDR1 and CDR2: MGHDK and SYGVNS.

This sequence joins TRBV7-7 and TRBJ2-1; TRBD2 might be the D (6 bases). V was trimmed by 3 bases and J by 5 bases, leaving 11 bases between them. CDR1 and CDR2 (germline): SSHAT, FNYEAQ (reference sequence). CDR3 size: 14 residues. The DNA of the CDR3 is TGTGCCAGCAGCTTGAGGACTACCGACAATGAGCAGTTCTTC. Amino acid sequence: CASSLRTTDNEQFF.

This chain connects TRBV2 to TRBJ1-5; 10 positions match TRBD1. Unmatched junction bases numbered 11, after V lost 6 bases and J lost 0 bases. Germline V gene data show CDR1 as SNHLY and CDR2 as FYNNEI. The CDR3 totals 18 residues. CDR3 amino acids: CASRDRDRGLYSNQPQHF. As DNA, the CDR3 is TGTGCCAGCAGGGACCGGGACAGGGGCCTTTATAGCAATCAGCCCCAGCATTTT.